These 8 T cell receptor beta chains were sequenced from one sample in a study of regulatory T cells in long-lasting Graves disease. Time point described: newly diagnosed GD, antithyroid drugs for less than 3 months. PBMC-extracted RNA yielded the TCR library. Building the TCR beta libraries relied on iRepertoire HTBI primers, and CDR3 regions underwent Arm-PCR. From the multiplex PCR reads, TCRdb called clonotypes with MiXCR, one entry per CDR3 protein. The repertoire has a few hundred thousand distinct CDR3 sequences, roughly 21% of them found once; the top ten carry 11% to 15%. The sample here was peripheral blood mononuclear cells (PBMCs), taken at new diagnosis, from a patient treated with antithyroid drugs. Every receptor here comes from a female donor with Graves disease.

The sample holds many counts of this clonotype. This rearrangement joins TRBV3-1 to TRBJ1-1; D gene ambiguous. The CDR3 is 15 amino acids. V lost 1 base, J lost 4 bases, and 13 bases lay in between. CDR1 and CDR2 from the germline V gene are LGHDT and YNNKEL (reference sequence). CDR3 in amino acids: CASSQVVGGRTEAFF. CDR3 coding DNA: TGTGCCAGCAGCCAAGTGGTAGGAGGTCGCACTGAAGCTTTCTTT.

The table lists this clonotype with many counts. V gene TRBV5-1 combines with J gene TRBJ1-1; 9 bases agree with TRBD1. CDR1 is SGHRS and CDR2 is YFSETQ in the germline V gene. With V trimmed by 0 bases and J by 2 bases, 8 bases remained unmatched. The CDR3 has 17 amino acids. CDR3 sequence reads: CASSLGTGGGGNTEAFF. In nucleotides, the CDR3 is TGCGCCAGCAGCTTGGGTACAGGGGGCGGTGGTAACACTGAAGCTTTCTTT.

This clonotype was recorded at least ten times. The CDR3 spells CASSSRKQGAFF. The CDR3 nucleotides are TGTGCCAGCAGCTCTCGGAAACAGGGGGCTTTCTTT. The chain has TRBV5-8 and TRBJ1-1; TRBD1 matches 7 bases. The CDR3 has 12 residues. With 3 bases clipped from V and 11 bases from J, the junction kept 7 bases outside the gene matches. CDR1 SGHTS and CDR2 YDEGEE come from the germline V gene.

In this sample, this clonotype turned up many times. This chain connects TRBV2 to TRBJ2-5; 10 nucleotides align to TRBD1. The germline CDR1 and CDR2 sequences are SNHLY and FYNNEI. CDR3 length: 14 residues. Trimming removed 11 bases from V and 5 bases from J; junction bases left unmatched: 11. CDR3 DNA sequence: TGTGCCGGGAATGGACAGGGGGTATTCGAGACCCAGTACTTC. Its protein is CAGNGQGVFETQYF.

This clonotype was detected only a few times. Sequence at one end of the junction differs from germline and may be a read error. The chain uses TRBV28 and TRBJ2-7; tentatively, D is TRBD2 (6 bases). The germline V gene has CDR1 MDHEN and CDR2 SYDVKM. The length of the CDR3 is 14 residues. In DNA form, the CDR3 reads TGTGCCTGCAGCTTAGGAGGGAGCTCCTACGAGCAGTACTTC. Encoded protein: CACSLGGSSYEQYF.

A word on this clonotype: A much larger clonotype is one base distant, so this may be a read error. The V and J genes are TRBV7-6 and TRBJ2-1; 8 bases match TRBD1. This CDR3 has 15 residues. Germline lookup yields CDR1 SGHVS and CDR2 FNYEAQ. V dropped 1 base and J dropped 10; count of bases not matched to a gene: 9. The CDR3 DNA sequence: TGTGCCAGCAGCTTAGAGGCAGGGGGCGCGGGGGAGCAGTTCTTC. Its protein product is CASSLEAGGAGEQFF.

This clonotype has only a few counts. V gene TRBV19 combines with J gene TRBJ2-1; perhaps TRBD1 as D (5 bases). The ends were cut back, 4 bases at V and 14 bases at J, with 15 bases in the middle. Looked up from germline, CDR1 is LNHDA and CDR2 is SQIVND (reference sequence). The CDR3 spans 12 residues. The CDR3 DNA follows: TGTGCCAGTAGTACGTCGCAGGGCAGAAAGTTCTTC. Translated: CASSTSQGRKFF.

This clonotype was picked up many times. V and J are TRBV11-2 and TRBJ1-5; D is ambiguous. V was pared by 0 bases and J by 6 bases, with 6 bases between. The CDR3 loop spans 13 amino acids. Per the germline V gene, CDR1 is SGHAT and CDR2 is FQNNGV. The CDR3 DNA is TGTGCCAGCAGCTTAGAGGGAGCTCAGCCCCAGCATTTT. Its protein is CASSLEGAQPQHF.